Shown below are 23 T cell receptor beta chains from a single sample sequenced in a study of metastatic and nonmetastatic thyroid tumors. MiXCR re-clonotyped the PCR reads for TCRdb. Among about 15,000 clones, approximately 30% were seen once, and the ten largest hold roughly half. Patients had received no treatment of any kind before thyroid surgery. Sequencing input: tumor tissue. The receptors come from a male donor with papillary thyroid cancer or a benign thyroid nodule (not recorded which). Some clones in this sample may be carry-over from other donors' samples.

The V gene is TRBV11-2, the J gene TRBJ2-2; a weak D match, TRBD2 (6 bases). V was trimmed by 5 bases and J by 1 base, leaving 11 bases between them. The CDR3 loop spans 15 amino acids. CDR1 and CDR2 from the germline V gene are SGHAT and FQNNGV. Here the CDR3 DNA reads TGTGCCAGCAGCCACCGGGACTTGAACACCGGGGAGCTGTTTTTT. Its translation: CASSHRDLNTGELFF. Using reference TRBV11-2 and TRBJ2-2 for the parts outside the CDR3, the full variable domain is EAGVAQSPRYKIIEKRQSVAFWCNPISGHATLYWYQQILGQGPKLLIQFQNNGVVDDSQLPKDRFSAERLKGVDSTLKIQPAKLEDSAVYLCASSHRDLNTGELFFGEGSRLTVL.

This clone was seen a handful of times. The chain employs TRBV28 and TRBJ2-1, with D unclear. Trimming removed 5 bases at V and 5 bases at J, with 7 bases between. Germline assignment: CDR1 MDHEN and CDR2 SYDVKM. The CDR3 has 12 residues. The CDR3 loop is CASSLRHNEQFF. CDR3 nucleotides: TGTGCCAGCAGTCTAAGGCACAATGAGCAGTTCTTC.

The chain's CDR3 is CASSLGVGRNEKLFF. The CDR3 region has the DNA TGCGCCAGCAGTCTGGGTGTAGGTCGGAATGAAAAACTGTTTTTT. J is TRBJ1-4 and V is TRBV5-1; D not resolved. The V gene lost 5 bases and the J gene lost 5 bases, with 16 bases spanning the gap. The germline V gene has CDR1 SGHRS and CDR2 YFSETQ. The CDR3 is 15 amino acids.

In this sample, this clone turned up a few times. This may come from a read error, since a much larger clone is one base off. The V and J genes are TRBV29-1 and TRBJ2-1, with a weak D call TRBD2 (6 bases). Trimming removed 4 bases at V and 5 bases at J, with 9 bases between. CDR1 is SQVTM and CDR2 is ANQGSEA in the germline V gene. The CDR3 contains 12 residues. The CDR3 DNA sequence: TGCAGCGTTGCCAAGCGGGACAATGAGCAGTTCTTC. It is translated as CSVAKRDNEQFF.

A remark on this clone: This clone may be a read error of a much larger clone one base away. Other nucleotide sequences from this sample produce the same CDR3. CDR3: CASGPGQGENTGELFF. Written as DNA, the CDR3 is TGCGCTAGTGGTCCCGGACAGGGGGAGAACACCGGGGAGTTGTTTTTT. The V and J genes are TRBV12-5 and TRBJ2-2, with TRBD1 matching over 10 bases. Germline V gene data show CDR1 as LGHNT and CDR2 as FRNRAP. The CDR3 sequence is 16 residues long.

There are a few counts of this clone. V is TRBV6-4 and J is TRBJ1-3, with D tentatively TRBD1 (5 bases). This CDR3 has 18 residues. Trimming took 1 base from V and 3 from J, leaving 19 bases between them. Germline V CDR1 and CDR2: MRHNA, SNTAGT. CDR3 nucleotides: TGTGCCAGCAGTGACTACGATCCGGGACCGAGCTTTGGAAACACCATATATTTT. Translated: CASSDYDPGPSFGNTIYF.

This clone was detected ten times or more. The chain has TRBV28 and TRBJ2-3; possible D gene TRBD1, 6 bases. Germline V gene lookup returns CDR1 MDHEN and CDR2 SYDVKM. The CDR3 spans 13 residues. Trimming removed 1 base from V and 8 bases from J, with 10 bases in between. CDR3 sequence reads: CASSLYQGTTQYF. CDR3 in DNA: TGTGCCAGCAGTTTATACCAGGGGACTACGCAGTATTTT.

In its sample, this clone was seen many times. The V call is TRBV2, the J call TRBJ1-3; D is unresolved. Germline assignment: CDR1 SNHLY and CDR2 FYNNEI. V shed 7 bases and J shed 2 bases, with 12 bases lying between them. The CDR3 extends over 14 amino acids. For the CDR3, the DNA is TGTGCCAGCAAGGAGGGAAACGCTGGAAACACCATATATTTT. Encoded protein: CASKEGNAGNTIYF.

This clone is labeled as medium-sized. The rearrangement joins TRBV6-1 to TRBJ2-7; no firm D call. The V gene lost 2 bases and the J gene lost 3 bases, with 8 bases spanning the gap. There are 13 residues in the CDR3. The V gene's germline CDR1 is MNHNS and CDR2 SASEGT. The CDR3, as DNA: TGTGCCAGCAGTGAAATGCGCATCTACGAGCAGTACTTC. As protein: CASSEMRIYEQYF.

By its share, this clone is medium-sized. The chain has TRBV6-2 or TRBV6-3 and TRBJ2-3; 9 positions agree with TRBD2. The CDR3 contains 17 residues. Trimming took 6 bases from V and 4 from J; bases not matched to a gene: 14. Germline V gives CDR1 MNHEY, CDR2 SVGEGT. DNA of the CDR3: TGTGCCAGCAGCCGCATCGGGGCGGGGGGGCGCGCAGATACGCAGTATTTT. This translates into CASSRIGAGGRADTQYF.

This clone showed up just once. V gene TRBV5-1 combines with J gene TRBJ1-1; 7 nucleotides agree with TRBD1. This CDR3 has 15 amino acids. In germline, CDR1 is SGHRS, CDR2 YFSETQ. The V and J ends lost 3 bases and 0 bases, in that order; junction bases with no gene match: 5. CDR3: CASSYTGDMNTEAFF. In nucleotides, the CDR3 is TGCGCCAGCAGCTATACAGGGGACATGAACACTGAAGCTTTCTTT.

This clone has only a few counts. This rearrangement joins TRBV20-1 to TRBJ2-7, with D possibly being TRBD2 (5 bases). Trimming pared 3 bases from V and 0 bases from J, leaving 24 bases between. This CDR3 has 18 residues. Per the germline V gene, CDR1 is DFQATT and CDR2 is SNEGSKA (reference sequence). Here the CDR3 DNA reads TGCAGTGCTAGCGCTCGCGTAGAGGTCGGGGTCTACTCCTACGAGCAGTACTTC. This codes for CSASARVEVGVYSYEQYF.

About this clone: The same CDR3 also results from other DNA sequences found in this sample. The rearrangement uses TRBV20-1 and TRBJ2-7; no clear D. The V gene's germline CDR1 is DFQATT and CDR2 SNEGSKA (reference sequence). This CDR3 region has 11 residues. The V end was cut by 3 bases, the J end by 3 bases, with 6 bases between. The CDR3: CSASSGYEQYF. The DNA for the CDR3 is TGCAGTGCTAGTAGTGGCTACGAGCAGTACTTC.

The chain couples TRBV3-1 to TRBJ1-1, with a tentative D call TRBD1 (5 bases). V was pared by 4 bases and J by 11 bases, with 17 bases between. Germline V gene sequence: CDR1 LGHDT, CDR2 YNNKEL (reference sequence). The CDR3 sequence is 13 residues long. The CDR3 here is CASSPGRLCDAFF. The CDR3 coding sequence is TGTGCCAGCAGCCCAGGGAGGCTCTGTGACGCTTTCTTT.

This clone was recorded many times. The chain links TRBV28 to TRBJ1-6; no reliable D call. V was pared by 7 bases and J by 7 bases, with 8 bases between. The V gene's germline CDR1 is MDHEN and CDR2 SYDVKM. The CDR3 totals 12 residues. The CDR3 sequence: CASTQINSPLHF. CDR3 DNA: TGTGCCAGCACTCAGATCAATTCACCCCTCCACTTT. The variable domain in full, completed from reference TRBV28 and TRBJ1-6, reads DVKVTQSSRYLVKRTGEKVFLECVQDMDHENMFWYRQDPGLGLRLIYFSYDVKMKEKGDIPEGYSVSREKKERFSLILESASTNQTSMYLCASTQINSPLHFGNGTRLTVT.

In this sample, this clone is medium-sized. The chain joins TRBV28 to TRBJ2-7; the D gene is possibly TRBD1 (6 bases). V lost 4 bases and J lost 2, with 15 bases in between. Germline CDR1 reads MDHEN; CDR2 reads SYDVKM. CDR3 size: 15 residues. The CDR3: CASSSYRVPPYEQYF. CDR3 nucleotides: TGTGCCAGCAGTTCCTACAGGGTACCCCCCTACGAGCAGTACTTC.

This clone was found many times. This rearrangement joins TRBV19 to TRBJ1-2; TRBD1 agrees at 10 bases. Germline V gene data show CDR1 as LNHDA and CDR2 as SQIVND (reference sequence). This CDR3 spans 15 amino acids. J lost 8 bases, V lost 7 bases, and 13 bases had no gene match. The CDR3 is CASKSTGTGVAGYTF. The CDR3 DNA reads as TGTGCCAGTAAGTCAACCGGGACAGGGGTCGCAGGCTACACCTTC.

A note on this clone: The germline gene is not matched at one end of the junction; a read error may be the cause. For the CDR3, the DNA is TGTGCCATCAGTTACCAGACTAGCTTGGGGGATACGCAGTATTTT. Amino acid sequence: CAISYQTSLGDTQYF. The chain carries TRBV6-2 or TRBV6-3 and TRBJ2-3; TRBD2 aligns across 7 bases. The CDR3 covers 15 residues. The germline gives CDR1 MNHEY, CDR2 SVGEGT.

In this sample, this clone turned up a few times. The chain recombines TRBV10-1 with TRBJ2-7, with D possibly matching TRBD1 (5 bases). The CDR3 is 12 residues long. Trimming shortened V by 4 bases and J by 10 bases, and 14 bases separated the two germline ends. The germline V gene has CDR1 WNHNN and CDR2 SYGVQD (reference sequence). Here the CDR3 DNA reads TGCGCCAGCAGTGGGCAGTGGGGCGATCAGTACTTC. It yields the protein CASSGQWGDQYF.

Ten or more counts support this clone. The rearrangement joins TRBV28 to TRBJ1-3, with 7 bases fitting TRBD1. The CDR3 totals 16 residues. J was trimmed by 4 bases and V by 6 bases; bases with no gene match: 12. Germline V lookup: CDR1 MDHEN, CDR2 SYDVKM. The CDR3 loop is CASSSWQGDLGNTIYF. The CDR3 nucleotides are TGTGCCAGCAGCTCATGGCAGGGGGATCTCGGAAACACCATATATTTT.

Ten or more counts support this clone. Other DNA sequences from this sample encode an identical CDR3 as well. The chain couples TRBV19 to TRBJ2-3, with a weak D call TRBD2 (6 bases). The germline gives CDR1 LNHDA, CDR2 SQIVND (reference sequence). V was shortened by 6 bases and J by 4 bases, with 17 bases between the two germline ends. The CDR3 covers 15 residues. The CDR3 DNA is TGTGCCAGTAGATTCCAGGCTAGCGCAGCAGATACGCAGTATTTT. This translates into CASRFQASAADTQYF.

This clone was seen at least ten times. The chain carries TRBV19 and TRBJ2-5; tentatively, D is TRBD2 (6 bases). The CDR3 is made up of 12 amino acids. Trimming took off 4 bases at V and 5 bases at J, with 8 bases between the two ends. Germline assignment: CDR1 LNHDA and CDR2 SQIVND (reference sequence). CDR3 loop: CASSNSGETQYF. For the CDR3, the DNA is TGTGCCAGTAGTAATAGCGGTGAGACCCAGTACTTC.

V is TRBV12-3 or TRBV12-4 and J is TRBJ2-3; 12 nucleotides align to TRBD2. V shed 7 bases, J shed 1 base, and the junction held 12 bases outside the gene matches. The CDR3 extends over 18 amino acids. The CDR3 loop reads CASTPIASGGAGTDTQYF. The CDR3 DNA reads TGTGCCAGCACCCCGATCGCTAGCGGGGGGGCCGGCACAGATACGCAGTATTTT.